The rows below give T cell receptor beta chains drawn from one sample of a study of blood T cell repertoires in COVID-19. Sequencing used immunoSEQ multiplex PCR; TCRdb keeps in-frame clones, though not all of them. This sample has under 350,000 clones; 70% to 90% occur once, and the top ten carry approximately 10%. What was sequenced was peripheral blood. The receptor source for this set is a woman aged 70-85 years with acute or convalescent COVID-19. CDR3s include the opening cysteine and the closing phenylalanine or tryptophan. Only part of the rows carry a size: once, few, many, or a class if the clone is expanded.

V gene	clone size	J gene	CDR3 protein
TRBV7-9	-	TRBJ2-2	CASTLTGYPGELFF
TRBV5-4	-	TRBJ2-1	CASSEDYSSYNEQFF
TRBV6-5	-	TRBJ2-2	CASDSGWANTGELFF
TRBV6-5	-	TRBJ2-1	CASSSLREQFF
TRBV10-3	-	TRBJ2-7	CAIRDRDSYEQYF
TRBV5-6	-	TRBJ2-5	CASSLFLAGGTETQYF
TRBV2	few	TRBJ2-5	CASSEARGTSGKETQYF
TRBV6-5	-	TRBJ2-1	CASNPTGVHNEQFF
TRBV3-1/TRBV3-2	-	TRBJ2-2	CASSQGSGGAHGELFF
TRBV19	few	TRBJ2-1	CATQLGTGSHEQFF
TRBV12-3/TRBV12-4	-	TRBJ1-1	CASRLDSEAFF
TRBV5-6	-	TRBJ1-2	CASSPGGGLYGYTF
TRBV6-6	-	TRBJ1-1	CASSYSIETEAFF
TRBV3-1/TRBV3-2	-	TRBJ1-5	CASSQDATGGPQHF
TRBV5-1	-	TRBJ2-7	CASKDSGEQYF
TRBV7-9	once	TRBJ2-1	CASSWSGGAFNEQFF
TRBV2	-	TRBJ2-5	CASSASNQETQYF
TRBV5-1	once	TRBJ1-1	CASSPRSAGTSSEAFF
TRBV10-3	-	TRBJ2-5	CAISDGAGVQETQYF
TRBV6-2/TRBV6-3	-	TRBJ1-1	CASSSQGYTEAFF
TRBV2	-	TRBJ1-2	CARRERDMYGYTF
TRBV9	-	TRBJ2-2	CASSSSPAGAGELFF
TRBV7-8	-	TRBJ1-5	CASSLVRGARPQHF
TRBV6-1	-	TRBJ2-5	CASSEMAGARTQYF
TRBV4-1	-	TRBJ1-1	CASSSNAGNTEAFF
TRBV23-1	few	TRBJ1-1	CASSQGRGVTEAFF
TRBV4-1	few	TRBJ2-7	CASSQSPTSGYEQYF